The clone carrying this T cell receptor (beta chain) was counted many times. The antigen is not known. The sample originates from a study of human T cells and chemical hapten exposure. Study-level background: 2% DPC applied to a roughly 2 cm by roughly 2 cm arm area sensitized donors.

Study results and caveats: Expanded TCR counts at PT1 went up together with patch test score, a positive correlation.

This CDR3 has 16 residues. The V end was cut by 5 bases, the J end by 2 bases, with 19 bases between. Germline CDR1 reads SGHVS; CDR2 reads FQNEAQ. Time point described: pre-sensitization, week 0. The treatment was: therapeutic diphenylcyclopropenone sensitization with weekly scalp DPC. TCRdb reprocessed the RACE reads via MiXCR and lists one record per CDR3 protein. The sample has tens of thousands of distinct CDR3 sequences, over 10% seen once. The sequence was obtained from a woman aged 25 to 39 with alopecia areata. Some clones in this sample may be carry-over from other donors' samples. This rearrangement joins TRBV7-8 to TRBJ2-7; TRBD2 might be the D (7 bases). The sample consisted of whole blood, taken in connection with sensitization to the hapten diphenylcyclopropenone (DPC). The CDR3: CASSLLGGRGTYEQYF. The CDR3 DNA follows: TGTGCCAGCAGCCTCCTCGGGGGGCGGGGGACCTACGAGCAGTACTTC.